The rows below give T cell receptor beta chains drawn from one sample of a study of cytomegalovirus exposure and HLA in healthy donors. Profiling relied on immunoSEQ multiplex PCR, and the TCRdb table lists in-frame clones only, not all of them. The sample shows approximately 170,000 clones, around 77% of them seen only once. Sequences were obtained from PBMCs. The receptors derive from a woman in her thirties or forties in good health and CMV-seronegative. Both conserved end residues are part of each CDR3. A D gene is named only where the DNA matches it firmly. Only part of the rows carry a size: once, few, many, or a class if the clone is expanded.

j_gene	d_gene	v_gene	abundance	CDR3aa	CDR3nt
TRBJ2-2	TRBD2	TRBV11-3	once	CASSYLAATNTGELFF	TGTGCCAGCAGCTATCTAGCGGCTACGAACACCGGGGAGCTGTTTTTT
TRBJ1-2	NA	TRBV10-2	NA	CASSPWRNYGYTF	TGCGCCAGCAGTCCTTGGAGGAACTATGGCTACACCTTC
TRBJ2-7	TRBD2	TRBV5-4	NA	CASQLAGSYEQYF	TGTGCCAGCCAACTAGCGGGCTCCTACGAGCAGTACTTC
TRBJ2-7	NA	TRBV6-5	NA	CASSYGRPIPRGQYF	TGTGCCAGCAGTTACGGCAGGCCTATCCCCCGGGGGCAGTACTTC
TRBJ2-1	NA	TRBV10-3	NA	CAISLGEGGTLYNEQFF	TGTGCCATCAGCCTAGGGGAGGGGGGTACTCTCTACAATGAGCAGTTCTTC
TRBJ1-1	TRBD1	TRBV6-1	NA	CASRDQQGGRTEAFF	TGTGCCAGCAGGGACCAACAGGGGGGGCGAACTGAAGCTTTCTTT
TRBJ2-7	TRBD2	TRBV2	NA	CASIRTSGSSYEQYF	TGTGCCAGCATTAGGACTAGCGGGAGTAGTTACGAGCAGTACTTC
TRBJ1-1	NA	TRBV7-9	NA	CASSPQPGGRNTEAFF	TGTGCCAGCAGCCCGCAGCCCGGGGGACGGAACACTGAAGCTTTCTTT
TRBJ2-3	TRBD2	TRBV5-1	once	CASRTEAGGPGDTQYF	TGCGCCAGCAGGACCGAAGCGGGAGGGCCGGGGGATACGCAGTATTTT
TRBJ1-1	TRBD1	TRBV7-3	NA	CASSLGPLSGTGHTEAFF	TGTGCCAGCAGCTTAGGGCCATTATCCGGGACAGGACACACTGAAGCTTTCTTT
TRBJ1-1	NA	TRBV19	NA	CASSTPAGRVATEAFF	TGTGCCAGTAGTACCCCAGCAGGGAGGGTGGCCACTGAAGCTTTCTTT
TRBJ2-7	NA	TRBV5-6	NA	CASSLGYTPFYEQYF	TGTGCCAGCAGCTTGGGTTATACCCCCTTCTACGAGCAGTACTTC
TRBJ2-5	NA	TRBV2	NA	CASSSTGLTQYF	TGTGCCAGCAGTTCTACAGGGTTAACCCAGTACTTC
TRBJ2-6	TRBD1	TRBV11-2	NA	CASSLDRVGSGANVLTF	TGTGCCAGCAGCCTGGACAGGGTAGGCTCTGGGGCCAACGTCCTGACTTTC
TRBJ2-3	NA	TRBV11-2	NA	CASSPLALREDTQYF	TGTGCCAGCAGCCCCCTAGCCCTCCGGGAGGATACGCAGTATTTT
TRBJ1-1	TRBD1	TRBV30	NA	CAWNYWTGGTEAFF	TGTGCCTGGAATTACTGGACAGGGGGCACTGAAGCTTTCTTT
TRBJ1-1	NA	TRBV18	NA	CASSPPGSTEAFF	TGTGCCAGCTCACCACCGGGCAGCACTGAAGCTTTCTTT